This T cell receptor beta chain was recovered during a study of T cells in Graves' hyperthyroidism and ophthalmopathy. Whole-study context: Peripheral blood was drawn at first diagnosis, prior to all treatment.

Not enrolled were patients with uncontrolled infection, other autoimmune disease, pregnancy or lactation. Each diagnosis drew on symptoms, thyroxine, TRAb, thyroid ultrasound and orbital computed tomography findings. The study's findings and limits: In blood, most of the thyroid clonotypes expanded above 0.001 were also present.

Authors of the study amplified TCR beta CDR3 regions from RNA transcripts. Primed by the HTBI set, a first-round RT-PCR was run on the TCR CDR3. TCRdb redid the calling of the multiplex PCR reads with MiXCR, one entry per CDR3 protein. The sample shows approximately 590,000 distinct CDR3 sequences, approximately 14% of them seen only once. This clonotype occurred many times. Its antigen is unknown. The sequenced sample was blood. This sequence was found in a woman in her 30s with Graves' hyperthyroidism.

DNA for the CDR3: TGTGCCAGCGGGAAGATCATCAGGACCCCCTACGAGCAGTACTTC. Its protein is CASGKIIRTPYEQYF. The chain recombines TRBV27 with TRBJ2-7; D not resolved. V lost 8 bases and J lost 2, with 19 bases in between. Germline lookup yields CDR1 MNHEY and CDR2 SMNVEV (reference sequence). CDR3 length: 15 residues.